This TCR beta chain was captured in a study of blood T cell repertoires in COVID-19. Across the whole study: Whether acute or convalescent, the COVID-19 samples came from the United States, Italy and Spain. T cells, B-cell-depleted T cells, or PBMCs provided the cDNA or gDNA that served as material.

In Seattle, patients joined the study during active infection and were tracked longitudinally. Per the original data handling: From reference gene primer amplification, estimates of nucleated cell counts were derived. Assay: immunoSEQ multiplex PCR; the TCRdb copy retains only in-frame clones and omits some. Clonal size and the V and J genes are those of that table, whereas D and trimming came from the DNA. The data contain around 220,000 clones, approximately 86% of them singletons. Germline CDR1 is SGHDN and CDR2 is FVKESK. V was pared by 0 bases and J by 7 bases, with 9 bases between. The CDR3 sequence is 13 residues long.

The chain is built from TRBV14 and TRBJ1-1; D gene unclear. This receptor was identified in a woman between 45 and 60 years old with COVID-19, enrolled during active disease. The sample was peripheral blood. The CDR3 sequence is CASSQDLAGEAFF. The DNA of the CDR3 is TGTGCCAGCAGCCAAGACCTCGCGGGTGAAGCTTTCTTT.